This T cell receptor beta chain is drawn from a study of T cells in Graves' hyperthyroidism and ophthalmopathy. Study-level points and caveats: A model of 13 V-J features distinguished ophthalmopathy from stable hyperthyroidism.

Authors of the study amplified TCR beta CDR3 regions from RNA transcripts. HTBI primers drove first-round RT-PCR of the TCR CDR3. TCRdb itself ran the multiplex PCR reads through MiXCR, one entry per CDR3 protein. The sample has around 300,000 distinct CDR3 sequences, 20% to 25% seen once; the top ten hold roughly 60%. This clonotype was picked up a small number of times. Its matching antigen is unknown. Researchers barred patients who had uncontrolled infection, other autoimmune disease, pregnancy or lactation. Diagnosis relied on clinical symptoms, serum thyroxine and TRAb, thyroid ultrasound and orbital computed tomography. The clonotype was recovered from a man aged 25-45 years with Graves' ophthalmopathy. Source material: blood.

The CDR3 here is CAISERFGQGGNEQFF. The CDR3 coding sequence is TGTGCCATCAGTGAGCGTTTTGGGCAGGGGGGGAATGAGCAGTTCTTC. V and J are TRBV10-3 and TRBJ2-1; D is possibly TRBD1 or TRBD2 (7 bases each). V lost 2 bases and J 7 bases, leaving 18 bases between the germline ends. CDR1 is ENHRY, CDR2 SYGVKD, per germline. The CDR3 length is 16 residues.